What follows describes a single T cell receptor (beta chain). Looked up from germline, CDR1 is MNHEY and CDR2 is SMNVEV (reference sequence). The trim removed 6 bases at V and 5 bases at J, leaving 9 bases unmatched. The CDR3 consists of 15 residues. In the original processing: From reference gene primer amplification, estimates of nucleated cell counts were derived. Produced via immunoSEQ multiplex PCR; TCRdb's table is partial and in-frame only. V and J calls and clone size come straight from that table; D and trimming were deduced from the DNA. The sample holds under 150,000 clones, less than 80% seen once. These data belong to a study of blood T cell repertoires in COVID-19. Background on the study: There were acute and convalescent COVID-19 samples, and they came from the United States, Italy and Spain. Sources were T cells, B-cell-depleted T cells, or PBMCs; the material itself was cDNA or gDNA.

V is TRBV27 and J is TRBJ2-5; 10 nucleotides line up with TRBD2. This TCR was recovered from a man in his sixties with acute or convalescent COVID-19. The sample was peripheral blood. The CDR3 is CASSPSGSYGETQYF. The CDR3 nucleotides are TGTGCCAGCAGCCCTAGCGGGAGTTACGGGGAGACCCAGTACTTC.